Reported below is one T cell receptor beta chain. Its antigen remains unidentified. The sample originates from a study of T cell repertoires in cytomegalovirus infection. About the study: Through public TCR beta signatures, both CMV infection and matching HLA type were indicated.

CDR3 length: 13 residues. V shed 10 bases and J shed 1 base, with 14 bases lying between them. A single record per CDR3 protein comes from TCRdb applying MiXCR to the reads. The sample has around 770,000 distinct CDR3 sequences; almost 30% are singletons. This specimen consisted of cultured CD8+ T cells from PBMCs, obtained from culture after CMV antigen stimulation. V usage is TRBV7-1 and J usage is TRBJ2-7; D is undetermined. TRBV7-1 belongs to the ORF category, with a function that is uncertain. The sequence came from a human donor in good health (CMV status not recorded). Some clones in this sample may be carry-over from other donors' samples. The CDR3, as DNA: TGTGCCACCGACAAGACACAGTCCTACGAGCAGTACTTC. Encoded protein: CATDKTQSYEQYF.